This T cell receptor beta chain was sequenced for a study of CD4+ T cells in melanoma. Findings of the study overall: Reportedly, melanoma neoantigen-specific CD4+ T cells showed varied differentiation states. CD8+ T cell, macrophage and B cell function reportedly correlated with neoantigen-specific CD4+ T cells.

Method: immunoSEQ multiplex PCR; TCRdb's copy keeps in-frame clones and lacks some. Of over 7,500 clones in the sample, 69% were seen once. A note on this clone: Its specificity is not known.

CDR3 length equals 16 residues. The germline gives CDR1 SGHTA, CDR2 FQGNSA. V shed 5 bases and J 2 bases; nucleotides not matched to a gene: 9. V and J are TRBV7-2 and TRBJ2-7, with 10 bases that match TRBD2. Sample: peripheral blood. The origin of this receptor is a human donor with melanoma. This CDR3 is CASSPPGLAVTYEQYF. The CDR3 nucleotides read TGTGCCAGCAGCCCCCCTGGACTAGCGGTGACCTACGAGCAGTACTTC.